The T cell receptor beta chain described here comes from a study of T-cell memory formation after mild COVID-19. Whole-study context: TCR clusters were mostly confined to one donor each.

Remarks on this clonotype: Its antigen is still unknown.

V lost 3 bases to trimming and J lost 4 bases; unmatched junction nucleotides: 5. The CDR3 contains 15 residues. Germline V CDR1 and CDR2: SGHTA, FQGTGA. 5'RACE with constant-segment primers yielded barcoded, UMI-tagged TCR alpha and TCR beta cDNA libraries. TCRdb recomputed calls from the 5' RACE reads with MiXCR, one row per CDR3 protein. The data contain about 290,000 distinct CDR3 sequences, approximately 15% of them singletons. The study's findings and limits: SARS-CoV-2 specificity was not confirmed for second-wave clones peaking on day 37. Later expanders leaned CD4+, whereas day 15 to 85 contracting clones were balanced CD4/CD8.

The clonotype was recovered from a man younger than 35 who had mild COVID-19 (a few samples of this study predate the infection). Cell type and time point are not known. Sequencing input: PBMCs or a T cell subset sorted from them (not recorded which). The chain employs TRBV7-3 and TRBJ2-3; 9 bases align to TRBD1. The CDR3 loop is CASSFLQGAADTQYF. The CDR3, as DNA: TGTGCCAGCAGCTTCTTACAGGGGGCGGCAGATACGCAGTATTTT.